This is a list of T cell receptor beta chains from one sample in a study of blood T cell repertoires in COVID-19. Sequencing used immunoSEQ multiplex PCR; TCRdb keeps in-frame clones, though not all of them. This table holds approximately 70,000 clones, about nine tenths found once. Sample: peripheral blood. Every receptor here comes from a woman in her seventies with acute or convalescent COVID-19. The CDR3 runs from the conserved cysteine through the conserved F or W. A D gene is named only where the DNA matches it firmly. Some rows mark clone size as missing; the rest say once, few, many or name a class of expanded clone.

cdr3_nt	cdr3_aa	clone_size	d_call	v_call	j_call
TGTGCCAGTAGTAGGGGACTCCAAGAGACCCAGTACTTC	CASSRGLQETQYF	few	-	TRBV19	TRBJ2-5
TGTGCCAGCAGCCCTCAACAGGGGGGGAACACTGAAGCTTTCTTT	CASSPQQGGNTEAFF	-	TRBD1	TRBV11-2	TRBJ1-1
TGTGCCAGCACCCGAGGGTCGATTGAAGCTTTCTTT	CASTRGSIEAFF	few	-	TRBV6-6	TRBJ1-1
TGCAGCGTTGAAGATTCGACAGATCAGCCCCAGCATTTT	CSVEDSTDQPQHF	-	-	TRBV29-1	TRBJ1-5
TGTGCCAGCAGCCAGGCGGGGCGGGAGGGCCGATATACGCAGTATTTT	CASSQAGREGRYTQYF	-	TRBD2	TRBV11-2	TRBJ2-3
TGCGCCAGCAGCTTGGGGCGGGACGATGTTGCAGGGGCCAACGTCCTGACTTTC	CASSLGRDDVAGANVLTF	-	-	TRBV5-1	TRBJ2-6
TGTGCCAGCAGCCAAGGGCAATATGGCTACACCTTC	CASSQGQYGYTF	-	-	TRBV3-1/TRBV3-2	TRBJ1-2
TGTGCCAGCAGGCGACCGGGACAGCTTAATTCACCCCTCCACTTT	CASRRPGQLNSPLHF	-	TRBD1	TRBV28	TRBJ1-6
TGTGCCACCAGCAGACCACTAGCGGGGGATGCAGATACGCAGTATTTT	CATSRPLAGDADTQYF	-	TRBD2	TRBV15	TRBJ2-3
TGTGCCAGCAGCCCCGTTGGGGGAGGGCTTTCCTACGAGCAGTACTTC	CASSPVGGGLSYEQYF	-	TRBD2	TRBV11-1	TRBJ2-7
TGTGCCAGCAGCAAAGCCCAGGACAGGGACGGCTATGGCTACACCTTC	CASSKAQDRDGYGYTF	-	-	TRBV21-1	TRBJ1-2
TGTGCCAGCAAGCGGGACAGGGAAAACACTGAAGCTTTCTTT	CASKRDRENTEAFF	once	TRBD1	TRBV2	TRBJ1-1
TGTGCCAGCAGGACCACAGGGGTAGGCACTGGGGCCAACGTCCTGACTTTC	CASRTTGVGTGANVLTF	-	TRBD1	TRBV28	TRBJ2-6
TGTGCCAGCAGTTTATGGGGGACAGGGGCCCATCAGGCTTTCTTT	CASSLWGTGAHQAFF	-	TRBD1	TRBV28	TRBJ1-1
TGTGCCAGACTTCCCGGACAGTCTACCTTTACCGCAGTTACGGATTTT	CARLPGQSTFTAVTDF	-	-	TRBV19	TRBJ2-3
TGTGCCAGCAGACTTACAGAGAACACTGAAGCTTTCTTT	CASRLTENTEAFF	-	-	TRBV25-1	TRBJ1-1
TGTGCCAGCAGTCCGCACCGGGACATGAGCTCCTACGAGCAGTACTTC	CASSPHRDMSSYEQYF	-	-	TRBV6-2/TRBV6-3	TRBJ2-7
TGTGCCAGCAGCCAAGATCTTCCAGCGGGGACCTCCTACGAGCAGTACTTC	CASSQDLPAGTSYEQYF	-	TRBD2	TRBV4-2	TRBJ2-7
TGTGCCAGCTCACCATGGACAGAGAACACCGGGGAGCTGTTTTTT	CASSPWTENTGELFF	-	-	TRBV18	TRBJ2-2
TGCAGTGCTAGTACGCTAGCGGGCCGAGAGACCCAGTACTTC	CSASTLAGRETQYF	-	TRBD2	TRBV20-1	TRBJ2-5
TGTGCCAGCAGCTTGGAGCTTGACTACACCTTC	CASSLELDYTF	-	-	TRBV5-6	TRBJ1-2
TGTGCCAGCCGGGGAGGGATAGAATACGAGCAGTACTTC	CASRGGIEYEQYF	-	TRBD2	TRBV12-3/TRBV12-4	TRBJ2-7
TGTGCCAGCAGCTTTCGGTCAGGGTACACCGGGGAGCTGTTTTTT	CASSFRSGYTGELFF	-	-	TRBV5-6	TRBJ2-2
TGTGCCAGCAGTTCAGCGACAGGGAGCACTGAAGCTTTCTTT	CASSSATGSTEAFF	-	TRBD1	TRBV6-5	TRBJ1-1
TGTGCCAGCTCACCACGACCCACAGGGGGGGTTGGCACTGAAGCTTTCTTT	CASSPRPTGGVGTEAFF	-	TRBD1	TRBV18	TRBJ1-1
TGTGCCACCAGCAGACTCCAGCGGGACTCCTACAATGAGCAGTTCTTC	CATSRLQRDSYNEQFF	-	TRBD2	TRBV15	TRBJ2-1
TGTGCCAGCAGCCTTAGCTCCTACAATGAGCAGTTCTTC	CASSLSSYNEQFF	-	-	TRBV7-2	TRBJ2-1
TGTGCCAGCAGTGAACAGAGCACAGATACGCAGTATTTT	CASSEQSTDTQYF	-	-	TRBV28	TRBJ2-3
TGTGCCAGCAGCCAAGAACGAGCCGGGACAGGGGGTTATCCATCCTACGAGCAGTACTTC	CASSQERAGTGGYPSYEQYF	-	TRBD1	TRBV3-1/TRBV3-2	TRBJ2-7